This TCR beta chain was identified during a study of T cells in Graves' hyperthyroidism and ophthalmopathy. TCR beta CDR3 sequences were amplified from RNA transcripts. The primer set for the first-round RT-PCR of the TCR CDR3 was HTBI. TCRdb reprocessed the multiplex PCR reads with MiXCR, giving one entry per CDR3 protein. Here the sample spans more than 650,000 distinct CDR3 sequences, less than 15% being singletons. This clonotype was recorded a few times. This sequence originates from a woman younger than 35 with Graves' hyperthyroidism. What was sequenced was blood.

In DNA, the CDR3 is TGCAGCGTTGAAGATCGGTTGGGAGGGAGTCGGTACAATGAGCAGTTCTTC. Translating it yields CSVEDRLGGSRYNEQFF. This sequence joins TRBV29-1 and TRBJ2-1, with TRBD2 matching 7 bases. With V trimmed by 0 bases and J by 4 bases, 12 bases remained unmatched. Germline V CDR1 and CDR2: SQVTM, ANQGSEA. This CDR3 spans 17 amino acids.